These 25 T cell receptor beta chains share one sample of origin, sequenced in a study of CD4+ T cells in melanoma (dated by TCRdb to between 2021 and 2024). The protocol used for the library was the immunoSEQ multiplex PCR assay. TCRdb obtained this table from immuneACCESS and retained in-frame rearrangements with V and J assigned. These tables miss some clones; where compared with another copy, unresolved V genes account for less than half of the shortfall, and the remainder is unexplained. The sample contains tens of thousands of clones, 60% to 75% of them found a single time. Together, the top ten hold approximately 4.6% of the sample. Material: tumor tissue. These receptors came from a human donor with melanoma.

The gene calls are TRBV9 and TRBJ2-1; 9 nucleotides align to TRBD1. CDR3 length equals 15 residues. The V segment lost 0 bases and the J segment 9 bases; nucleotides outside the gene matches: 7. The germline CDR1 and CDR2 sequences are SGDLS and YYNGEE. The CDR3 here is CASSVGDRESSEQFF. The CDR3 coding sequence is TGTGCCAGCAGCGTAGGGGACAGGGAGTCAAGTGAGCAGTTCTTC. Full variable domain (outside the CDR3, taken from reference TRBV9 and TRBJ2-1): DSGVTQTPKHLITATGQRVTLRCSPRSGDLSVYWYQQSLDQGLQFLIQYYNGEERAKGNILERFSAQQFPDLHSELNLSSLELGDSALYFCASSVGDRESSEQFFGPGTRLTVL.

The genes are TRBV11-2 and TRBJ1-2; 9 positions match TRBD1. The CDR3 length is 16 residues. CDR1 and CDR2 from the germline V gene are SGHAT and FQNNGV. The V gene end was trimmed by 6 bases and the J gene end by 0 bases; junction bases not matched to a gene: 8. This CDR3 is CASSQAGQGANYGYTF. CDR3 in DNA: TGTGCCAGCAGTCAGGCGGGACAGGGAGCTAACTATGGCTACACCTTC.

This clone was seen at least ten times. This chain joins TRBV5-1 and TRBJ2-3; 14 bases match TRBD2. CDR1 SGHRS and CDR2 YFSETQ come from the germline V gene. CDR3 length: 19 residues. Unmatched junction bases numbered 9, after V lost 3 bases and J lost 0 bases. The CDR3 region has the DNA TGCGCCAGCAGCTGGGTGACTAGCGGGGGGGACCCTAGCACAGATACGCAGTATTTT. Translated, it gives CASSWVTSGGDPSTDTQYF.

The rearrangement uses TRBV19 and TRBJ2-2; 7 nucleotides line up with TRBD1. The CDR3 runs 13 residues. The germline CDR1 and CDR2 sequences are LNHDA and SQIVND (reference sequence). The trim removed 6 bases at V and 6 bases at J, leaving 4 bases unmatched. The CDR3 nucleotides read TGTGCCAGTAGGCCCAGGGGGTCCGGGGAGCTGTTTTTT. Amino acids: CASRPRGSGELFF.

The chain employs TRBV27 and TRBJ1-6; 11 bases are a match to TRBD1. The CDR3 loop spans 16 amino acids. Per germline, CDR1 MNHEY and CDR2 SMNVEV (reference sequence). After removal of 4 bases from V and 10 bases from J, the junction contained 9 bases not matched to a gene. The CDR3 here is CASSSPGQGVRSPLHF. DNA of the CDR3: TGTGCCAGCAGTTCCCCGGGACAGGGGGTTCGGTCACCCCTCCACTTT.

This clone occurred many times. The CDR3 DNA follows: TGTGCCAGCAGTGAAACTATGAACTTCGTGGCAGAAGCTTTCTTT. It translates to CASSETMNFVAEAFF. The chain recombines TRBV6-1 with TRBJ1-1; D is ambiguous. CDR3 length: 15 amino acids. Germline V gene data show CDR1 as MNHNS and CDR2 as SASEGT. The ends were cut back, 2 bases at V and 8 bases at J, with 18 bases in the middle.

The chain recombines TRBV6-6 with TRBJ1-1; weak D call: TRBD1 (6 bases). Germline CDR1 reads MNHNY; CDR2 reads SVGAGI (reference sequence). V was clipped by 5 bases and J by 1 base, with 11 bases between them. This CDR3 is built from 14 residues. The DNA of the CDR3 is TGTGCCAGCAGTCCCGGGACATCGAACACTGAAGCTTTCTTT. This gives the protein CASSPGTSNTEAFF.

The chain joins TRBV25-1 to TRBJ1-2, with D possibly being TRBD1 (6 bases). CDR1 and CDR2 (germline): MGHDK, SYGVNS. The CDR3 consists of 14 residues. Trimming removed 1 base from V and 7 bases from J, with 13 bases in between. For the CDR3, the DNA is TGTGCCAGCAGTGAATCCCAGGGGCTTGGTGGCTACACCTTC. This sequence encodes CASSESQGLGGYTF.

The chain recombines TRBV19 with TRBJ1-2; D call uncertain. Germline V gives CDR1 LNHDA, CDR2 SQIVND (reference sequence). The CDR3 is 13 amino acids. Trimming took 7 bases from V and 3 from J, leaving 12 bases between them. The CDR3 sequence: CASNVRGDYGYTF. Written as DNA, the CDR3 is TGTGCCAGTAACGTCCGGGGAGACTATGGCTACACCTTC.

This clone has at least ten counts. The chain has TRBV28 and TRBJ2-3, with TRBD2 identical over 12 bases. Trimming removed 4 bases from V and 2 bases from J; junction bases left unmatched: 16. CDR3 size: 20 residues. Per the germline V gene, CDR1 is MDHEN and CDR2 is SYDVKM. In nucleotides, the CDR3 is TGTGCCAGCAGTTCCGTGACTAGCGGGGGCACTCGACCTCTCACAGATACGCAGTATTTT. Translating gives CASSSVTSGGTRPLTDTQYF. The full variable domain, rest sourced from reference TRBV28 and TRBJ2-3, is DVKVTQSSRYLVKRTGEKVFLECVQDMDHENMFWYRQDPGLGLRLIYFSYDVKMKEKGDIPEGYSVSREKKERFSLILESASTNQTSMYLCASSSVTSGGTRPLTDTQYFGPGTRLTVL.

The J gene is TRBJ1-1, the V gene TRBV5-1; 7 bases line up with TRBD1. The CDR3 is 13 amino acids. Germline V gene sequence: CDR1 SGHRS, CDR2 YFSETQ. The J segment lost 7 bases and the V segment lost 6 bases, leaving 9 bases of the junction unmatched. The CDR3 coding sequence is TGCGCCAGCACCCCAGGGGGGTTCAGTGAAGCTTTCTTT. Its translation: CASTPGGFSEAFF.

V gene TRBV11-2 combines with J gene TRBJ2-1; tentatively, D is TRBD2 (6 bases). This CDR3 has 13 residues. The germline CDR1 and CDR2 sequences are SGHAT and FQNNGV. Trimming left V 2 bases short and J 7 bases short, with 9 bases between. CDR3 loop: CASSLMEGNEQFF. The DNA for the CDR3 is TGTGCCAGCAGCTTAATGGAGGGGAATGAGCAGTTCTTC.

This rearrangement joins TRBV5-8 to TRBJ2-4; 8 bases line up with TRBD2. V shed 3 bases, J shed 15 bases, and the junction held 8 bases outside the gene matches. Germline lookup yields CDR1 SGHTS and CDR2 YDEGEE. The CDR3 is made up of 12 amino acids. The CDR3 DNA reads as TGTGCCAGCAGCTCTTCCGCGGGACTAGGGTACTTC. Translated, it gives CASSSSAGLGYF.

This clone was observed once. The CDR3 bases are TGTGCCAGCAGCCATCCGGGACGGAGGGGTTTTGAGCAGTTCTTC. It is translated as CASSHPGRRGFEQFF. The rearrangement links TRBV5-4 to TRBJ2-1; a weak D match, TRBD2 (6 bases). Germline-derived CDR1 and CDR2 are SGHNT and YYREEE (reference sequence). V was cut by 4 bases and J by 9 bases, with 20 bases left in between. The CDR3 sequence is 15 residues long.

The chain joins TRBV6-1 to TRBJ2-5; D remains unclear. This CDR3 spans 15 amino acids. The germline V and J ends were trimmed by 0 bases and 1 base, with 9 bases remaining between them. CDR1 MNHNS and CDR2 SASEGT come from the germline V gene. This CDR3 reads CASSEAFGRQETQYF. The CDR3 nucleotides are TGTGCCAGCAGTGAAGCGTTCGGTCGCCAAGAGACCCAGTACTTC.

This clone is medium-sized. The V call is TRBV2, the J call TRBJ1-2; 7 bases are a match to TRBD1. Germline V lookup: CDR1 SNHLY, CDR2 FYNNEI. The CDR3 loop spans 14 amino acids. After removal of 3 bases from V and 4 bases from J, the junction contained 5 bases not matched to a gene. CDR3 nucleotide sequence: TGTGCCAGCAGTGATTTGACAGGGTTCTATGGCTACACCTTC. It translates to CASSDLTGFYGYTF.

The V call is TRBV19, the J call TRBJ2-4; tentative D call: TRBD1 (7 bases). Germline V gene data show CDR1 as LNHDA and CDR2 as SQIVND (reference sequence). This CDR3 region has 13 residues. Trimming shortened V by 6 bases and J by 8 bases, and 14 bases separated the two germline ends. This CDR3 is CASSAGGWDIQYF. CDR3 nucleotides: TGTGCCAGTAGCGCAGGGGGGTGGGACATTCAGTACTTC.

The genes are TRBV6-1 and TRBJ2-7; D perhaps matches TRBD1 (5 bases). The CDR3 runs to 14 residues. Germline V gene data show CDR1 as MNHNS and CDR2 as SASEGT. V was pared by 5 bases and J by 1 base, with 12 bases between. The CDR3 sequence: CASSPGYASYEQYF. The CDR3 DNA is TGTGCCAGCAGTCCAGGGTATGCATCCTACGAGCAGTACTTC.

This clone was picked up one time. The rearrangement links TRBV19 to TRBJ2-2, with D perhaps matching TRBD1 (5 bases). Germline V CDR1 and CDR2: LNHDA, SQIVND (reference sequence). The V and J ends lost 3 bases and 5 bases respectively, with 13 bases between them. This CDR3 spans 15 amino acids. The CDR3 nucleotides read TGTGCCAGTAGTATTTATGGACACAGAACCGGGGAGCTGTTTTTT. Translation gives CASSIYGHRTGELFF.

The chain couples TRBV6-1 to TRBJ1-5; unclear D gene. The germline V and J ends were trimmed by 1 base and 2 bases, with 9 bases remaining between them. The CDR3 is 15 residues long. Germline assignment: CDR1 MNHNS and CDR2 SASEGT. This chain's CDR3 is CASSEVMWGNQPQHF. The CDR3, as DNA: TGTGCCAGCAGTGAAGTAATGTGGGGCAATCAGCCCCAGCATTTT.

The CDR3 region is CASNQPPTDTQYF. CDR3 sequence (DNA): TGTGCCAGCAACCAGCCTCCCACAGATACGCAGTATTTT. This chain uses TRBV6-5 with TRBJ2-3; no definite D call. This CDR3 region has 13 residues. Germline CDR1 MNHEY, CDR2 SVGAGI. V lost 7 bases and J lost 2, with 10 bases in between.

The chain recombines TRBV7-9 with TRBJ2-2; D is perhaps TRBD2 (5 bases). Trimming removed 1 base from V and 5 bases from J, with 14 bases in between. The CDR3 runs to 16 residues. In germline, CDR1 is SEHNR, CDR2 FQNEAQ (reference sequence). This CDR3 reads CASSLGWELRTGELFF. CDR3 coding DNA: TGTGCCAGCAGCTTAGGGTGGGAGTTGAGGACCGGGGAGCTGTTTTTT. Using reference TRBV7-9 and TRBJ2-2 for the parts outside the CDR3, the full variable domain is DTGVSQNPRHKITKRGQNVTFRCDPISEHNRLYWYRQTLGQGPEFLTYFQNEAQLEKSRLLSDRFSAERPKGSFSTLEIQRTEQGDSAMYLCASSLGWELRTGELFFGEGSRLTVL.

This chain connects TRBV5-1 to TRBJ2-3; TRBD2 is a possible D gene (5 bases). V lost 5 bases and J 6 bases, leaving 7 bases between the germline ends. CDR1 is SGHRS and CDR2 is YFSETQ in the germline V gene. This CDR3 spans 11 amino acids. In DNA form, the CDR3 reads TGCGCCAGCAGGGAGGAGGATACGCAGTATTTT. Translating it yields CASREEDTQYF.

The chain combines TRBV5-1 with TRBJ1-1; TRBD1 aligns across 10 bases. The CDR3 runs 18 residues. Trimming removed 2 bases from V and 0 bases from J; junction bases left unmatched: 10. Germline assignment: CDR1 SGHRS and CDR2 YFSETQ. The CDR3 is CASSFGTGANLVNTEAFF. DNA of the CDR3: TGCGCCAGCAGCTTCGGGACAGGGGCTAACTTGGTGAACACTGAAGCTTTCTTT.

The chain combines TRBV5-1 with TRBJ2-5, with 8 bases aligning to TRBD1. CDR1 and CDR2 from the germline V gene are SGHRS and YFSETQ. CDR3 size: 14 residues. The junction had 6 bases not matched to a gene; V was cut back by 6 bases and J by 2 bases. This CDR3 reads CASTGGANQETQYF. The CDR3 DNA reads as TGCGCCAGCACAGGGGGCGCAAATCAAGAGACCCAGTACTTC.